The text below deals with one T cell receptor beta chain. Controls were healthy donors (matched for age and sex). TEMRA cells were FACS-enriched, unlike CD8+ and CD4+ T cells, which were negatively isolated. The data were taken from a study of CD8 T cells in Susac syndrome. Random-hexamer reverse transcription was applied to roughly 0.45 to 1 ug RNA. TCRdb re-called the immunoSEQ multiplex PCR reads through MiXCR, storing one row per CDR3 protein. Of 120,000 or so distinct CDR3 sequences in the sample, approximately 94% were seen once. J lost 1 base, V lost 7 bases, and 12 bases had no gene match. The length of the CDR3 is 17 residues. Germline V CDR1 and CDR2: MDHEN, SYDVKM.

The clonotype comes from a human donor in good health. Sequencing input: CD4+ T cells from PBMCs. The rearrangement joins TRBV28 to TRBJ2-3; 9 nucleotides agree with TRBD1. The CDR3 DNA follows: TGTGCCAGCACGTTGACCCGGACAGGGGTGGGCACAGATACGCAGTATTTT. This translates into CASTLTRTGVGTDTQYF.